This is a list of T cell receptor beta chains from one sample in a study of CD8+CD57+ T cells in acquired aplastic anemia. MiXCR, run by TCRdb on the reads, gives a single entry per CDR3 protein. Here the sample spans some 180,000 distinct CDR3 sequences, about three fifths being singletons. Material for sequencing was sorted CD4+, CD8+, or CD8+CD57+ T cells (not recorded which) from PBMCs. These receptors came from a human donor with aplastic anemia. Each CDR3 is given with its conserved first and last residue. D genes are given only for firm matches. Some rows mark clone size as missing; the rest say once, few, many or name a class of expanded clone.

len: 15; v_gene: TRBV2; j_gene: TRBJ2-7; abundance: -; d_gene: -; CDR3nt: TGTGCCAGCAGTGAAGAGTCAGCCGTAACGGCCGAGCAGTACTTT; CDR3aa: CASSEESAVTAEQYF
len: 17; v_gene: TRBV2; j_gene: TRBJ1-2; abundance: -; d_gene: -; CDR3nt: TGTGCCAGCAGTTTCGGGGGAGGGGTGTACCTCAACTATGGCTACACCTTC; CDR3aa: CASSFGGGVYLNYGYTF
len: 10; v_gene: TRBV24-1; j_gene: TRBJ1-5; abundance: once; d_gene: -; CDR3nt: TGTGCCACCAGTGGGGCGGTCCAGCATTTT; CDR3aa: CATSGAVQHF
len: 14; v_gene: TRBV7-9; j_gene: TRBJ2-5; abundance: few; d_gene: -; CDR3nt: TGTGCCAGCAGCAGCGGAGGAAGTTGGGAGACCCAGTACTTC; CDR3aa: CASSSGGSWETQYF
len: 14; v_gene: TRBV4-2; j_gene: TRBJ2-7; abundance: few; d_gene: TRBD2; CDR3nt: TGTGCCAGCAGCCCCCGGACTAGCGACTACGAGCAGTACTTC; CDR3aa: CASSPRTSDYEQYF
len: 15; v_gene: TRBV19; j_gene: TRBJ2-7; abundance: -; d_gene: TRBD1; CDR3nt: TGTGCCAGTAGTACTGGGACAGGGCTTTCCTACGAGCAGTACTTC; CDR3aa: CASSTGTGLSYEQYF
len: 15; v_gene: TRBV7-6; j_gene: TRBJ2-6; abundance: -; d_gene: -; CDR3nt: TGTGCCAGCAGCCTAGATAAGTATGGGGCCAACGTCCTGACTTTC; CDR3aa: CASSLDKYGANVLTF
len: 11; v_gene: TRBV13; j_gene: TRBJ2-5; abundance: -; d_gene: -; CDR3nt: TGTGCCGGCGGACAGCAAGAGACCCAGTACTTC; CDR3aa: CAGGQQETQYF
len: 12; v_gene: TRBV20-1; j_gene: TRBJ1-1; abundance: -; d_gene: -; CDR3nt: TGCAGTGGAAGCGGGATGAACACTGAAGCTTTCTTT; CDR3aa: CSGSGMNTEAFF
len: 15; v_gene: TRBV27; j_gene: TRBJ2-7; abundance: few; d_gene: TRBD1; CDR3nt: TGTGCCAGCAGTTTATTCGGGACAGGGGGCGGCGAGCAGTACTTC; CDR3aa: CASSLFGTGGGEQYF
len: 13; v_gene: TRBV6-1; j_gene: TRBJ2-3; abundance: -; d_gene: -; CDR3nt: TGTGCCAGCAGTGAAGTTGGACAAGAGGCGCAGTATTTT; CDR3aa: CASSEVGQEAQYF
len: 18; v_gene: TRBV18; j_gene: TRBJ2-2; abundance: -; d_gene: TRBD1; CDR3nt: TGTGCCAGCTCACCACCTAGTTACAGGGGGACCACGAGCGGGGAGCTGTTTTTT; CDR3aa: CASSPPSYRGTTSGELFF
len: 15; v_gene: TRBV4-3; j_gene: TRBJ1-3; abundance: -; d_gene: -; CDR3nt: TGCGCCAGCAGCCCCCGACAGAGCTCTGGAAACACCATATGTTTT; CDR3aa: CASSPRQSSGNTICF
len: 13; v_gene: TRBV5-1; j_gene: TRBJ2-7; abundance: -; d_gene: -; CDR3nt: TGCGCCAGCAGAGAAGGGATGACCTACGAGCAGTACTTC; CDR3aa: CASREGMTYEQYF
len: 14; v_gene: TRBV19; j_gene: TRBJ2-1; abundance: -; d_gene: TRBD1; CDR3nt: TGTGCCAGTACGGCAGACAGGGTGTCCAGTGAGCAGTTCTTC; CDR3aa: CASTADRVSSEQFF
len: 14; v_gene: TRBV11-3; j_gene: TRBJ2-2; abundance: -; d_gene: -; CDR3nt: TGTGCCAGCAGCTTAGACAGGGACACCGGGGAGCTGTTTTTT; CDR3aa: CASSLDRDTGELFF
len: 14; v_gene: TRBV10-3; j_gene: TRBJ1-1; abundance: -; d_gene: TRBD1; CDR3nt: TGTGCCATCACTTTCGGACAGGGAGGTACTGAAGCTTCCTTT; CDR3aa: CAITFGQGGTEASF
len: 14; v_gene: TRBV19; j_gene: TRBJ1-1; abundance: -; d_gene: -; CDR3nt: TGTGCCAGTAGTATTAGTTGGTCGAACACTGAAGCTTTCTTT; CDR3aa: CASSISWSNTEAFF
len: 14; v_gene: TRBV19; j_gene: TRBJ2-3; abundance: -; d_gene: -; CDR3nt: TGTGCCACCCGTGACGTTGGGGCCACAGATACGCAGTATTTT; CDR3aa: CATRDVGATDTQYF
len: 14; v_gene: TRBV15; j_gene: TRBJ1-2; abundance: few; d_gene: -; CDR3nt: TGTGCCACCAGCTTTCCCTACCGTAACTATGGCTACACCTTC; CDR3aa: CATSFPYRNYGYTF
len: 14; v_gene: TRBV10-3; j_gene: TRBJ1-3; abundance: few; d_gene: -; CDR3nt: TGTGCCATCAGTGGGACGGGCTCTGGAAACACCATATATTTT; CDR3aa: CAISGTGSGNTIYF
len: 15; v_gene: TRBV2; j_gene: TRBJ1-5; abundance: once; d_gene: -; CDR3nt: TGTGCCAGCGCCCTAACAGGGTATAGCAATCAGCCCCAGCATTTT; CDR3aa: CASALTGYSNQPQHF
len: 15; v_gene: TRBV6-6; j_gene: TRBJ1-5; abundance: many; d_gene: -; CDR3nt: TGTGCCAGCAGGCGAGGGTTCGAGAGAGATCAGCCCCAGCATTTT; CDR3aa: CASRRGFERDQPQHF
len: 12; v_gene: TRBV6-5; j_gene: TRBJ2-7; abundance: -; d_gene: -; CDR3nt: TGTGCCAGCACAAAACCTCCTTACGAGCAGTACTTC; CDR3aa: CASTKPPYEQYF
len: 16; v_gene: TRBV2; j_gene: TRBJ2-5; abundance: many; d_gene: -; CDR3nt: TGTGCCAGCAGTGACCCTTTTCGGGAAACTGAAGAGACCCAGTACTTC; CDR3aa: CASSDPFRETEETQYF
len: 13; v_gene: TRBV19; j_gene: TRBJ2-2; abundance: -; d_gene: -; CDR3nt: TGTGCCAGTACCCCGGGTTATGTCGGGGAGCTGTTTTTT; CDR3aa: CASTPGYVGELFF
len: 13; v_gene: TRBV12-3/TRBV12-4; j_gene: TRBJ1-2; abundance: -; d_gene: -; CDR3nt: TGTGCCAGCAGTTTAGCCGATCACTATGGCTACACCTTC; CDR3aa: CASSLADHYGYTF